This entry lists 14 T cell receptor beta chains sequenced from one sample in a study of beta chain features in type 1 diabetes. Study observations and caveats: Moderately but significantly shorter TCRB CDR3s were found in Type 1 diabetes patients in all four CD4+ subsets.

Expressed TCRB transcripts were sequenced after all isolated RNA was converted to cDNA. The table came from immunoSEQ multiplex PCR; TCRdb's copy has only in-frame clones and leaves some out. Altogether 100,000 to 150,000 clones are present, 17% being singletons, with the ten largest covering roughly 2.6%. The antigens these receptors bind are not known. The sequenced sample was central memory CD4+ T cells from blood. The receptors originated from a young man with type 1 diabetes.

The rearrangement links TRBV7-3 to TRBJ2-3; D unclear. The CDR3 has 15 residues. Trimming pared 3 bases from V and 0 bases from J, leaving 10 bases between. CDR1 is SGHTA, CDR2 FQGTGA, per germline. CDR3 in DNA: TGTGCCAGCAGCTTTGCCGATCCCAGCACAGATACGCAGTATTTT. Amino acid sequence: CASSFADPSTDTQYF.

This clone was detected a few times. V and J are TRBV7-9 and TRBJ1-2; maybe TRBD1 (5 bases). The V and J ends lost 6 bases and 7 bases respectively, with 12 bases between them. Germline CDR1 and CDR2: SEHNR and FQNEAQ (reference sequence). The CDR3 runs to 12 residues. The CDR3 loop is CASSQQEFGYTF. The CDR3 DNA follows: TGTGCCAGCAGTCAACAGGAGTTTGGCTACACCTTC.

This clone was counted at least ten times. This rearrangement joins TRBV29-1 to TRBJ2-2, with 11 positions matching TRBD2. Germline V gene lookup returns CDR1 SQVTM and CDR2 ANQGSEA. This CDR3 contains 14 residues. Trimming took 7 bases from V and 2 from J; bases not matched to a gene: 3. The CDR3 sequence is CSATSGSNTGELFF. In DNA form, the CDR3 reads TGCAGCGCTACTAGCGGGAGTAACACCGGGGAGCTGTTTTTT.

This clone was seen a handful of times. The V call is TRBV5-1, the J call TRBJ2-5, with D possibly matching TRBD1 (6 bases). CDR3 length: 13 amino acids. Trimming removed 6 bases at V and 4 bases at J, with 13 bases between. CDR1 is SGHRS, CDR2 YFSETQ, per germline. The CDR3 loop is CASISGVGETQYF. Here the CDR3 DNA reads TGCGCCAGCATCTCAGGGGTCGGAGAGACCCAGTACTTC.

The chain combines TRBV7-9 with TRBJ2-7, with a tentative D call TRBD2 (6 bases). The CDR3 contains 15 residues. Germline CDR1 SEHNR, CDR2 FQNEAQ (reference sequence). V was shortened by 5 bases and J by 5 bases, with 19 bases between the two germline ends. The CDR3 nucleotides read TGTGCCAGCAGCAGCCCCTCGGGGGAGGCGAACGAGCAGTACTTC. Protein: CASSSPSGEANEQYF.

This clone was counted only a few times. Here the CDR3 reads CAWGRDIQETQYF. CDR3 sequence (DNA): TGTGCCTGGGGCCGGGACATCCAAGAGACCCAGTACTTC. The chain is built from TRBV30 and TRBJ2-5; TRBD1 is a possible D gene (6 bases). Germline V gene lookup returns CDR1 GTSNPN and CDR2 SVGIG (reference sequence). The CDR3 consists of 13 residues. Trimming took off 5 bases at V and 1 base at J, with 11 bases between the two ends.

The rearrangement joins TRBV2 to TRBJ2-3, with D possibly matching TRBD1 (6 bases). Germline V gene lookup returns CDR1 SNHLY and CDR2 FYNNEI. V gave up 6 bases and J gave up 5 bases, with 6 bases separating them. This CDR3 has 11 amino acids. The CDR3 protein is CASRGGDTQYF. CDR3 in DNA: TGTGCCAGCAGAGGGGGAGATACGCAGTATTTT.

The genes are TRBV6-5 and TRBJ2-7; the D is unclear. V was cut by 5 bases and J by 7 bases, with 15 bases left in between. There are 13 residues in the CDR3. Germline CDR1 is MNHEY and CDR2 is SVGAGI. The CDR3 DNA reads as TGTGCCAGCAGTCCGGTAAAGGTCAGGGAGCAGTACTTC. Amino acids: CASSPVKVREQYF.

The chain combines TRBV2 with TRBJ2-2; D is possibly TRBD2 (5 bases). V was cut by 7 bases and J by 6 bases, with 6 bases left in between. Germline V gene lookup returns CDR1 SNHLY and CDR2 FYNNEI. The CDR3 consists of 11 residues. CDR3: CASTEAGELFF. As DNA, the CDR3 is TGTGCCAGCACGGAGGCCGGGGAGCTGTTTTTT.

This clone was seen ten or more times. The sample has other DNA sequences that encode this CDR3 too. The gene calls are TRBV5-1 and TRBJ1-1; D ambiguous. Germline-derived CDR1 and CDR2 are SGHRS and YFSETQ. Deletions cut 5 bases from V and 1 base from J, with 9 bases between. This CDR3 has 13 amino acids. CDR3 nucleotide sequence: TGCGCCAGCAGGGACGACGGGAACACTGAAGCTTTCTTT. Its protein is CASRDDGNTEAFF.

The chain is built from TRBV15 and TRBJ2-7; 7 nucleotides match TRBD2. Looked up from germline, CDR1 is LNHNV and CDR2 is YYDKDF (reference sequence). There are 12 residues in the CDR3. The J segment lost 9 bases and the V segment lost 0 bases, leaving 2 bases of the junction unmatched. CDR3 sequence: CATSREGEGQYF. CDR3 nucleotides: TGTGCCACCAGCAGAGAAGGGGAGGGGCAGTACTTC.

This clone turned up a few times. The rearrangement joins TRBV7-9 to TRBJ2-3; possibly TRBD2 for D (6 bases). Germline V gene data show CDR1 as SEHNR and CDR2 as FQNEAQ (reference sequence). This CDR3 is built from 17 residues. V lost 4 bases to trimming and J lost 3 bases, with 20 bases between them. CDR3 sequence (DNA): TGTGCCAGCAGCTCTGGTATCGCGACGGCGGGGACAGATACGCAGTATTTT. Its protein is CASSSGIATAGTDTQYF.

The chain links TRBV7-2 to TRBJ2-1; no clear D. The V gene's germline CDR1 is SGHTA and CDR2 FQGNSA. The V gene lost 6 bases and the J gene lost 5 bases, with 11 bases spanning the gap. The CDR3 spans 13 residues. The CDR3 sequence: CASRLNRNNEQFF. In DNA, the CDR3 is TGTGCCAGCAGATTAAACCGCAACAATGAGCAGTTCTTC.

V and J are TRBV27 and TRBJ2-3, with D unresolved. Trimming cost V 6 bases and J 6 bases, with 16 bases left between them. The V gene's germline CDR1 is MNHEY and CDR2 SMNVEV (reference sequence). The CDR3 has 14 amino acids. The CDR3, as DNA: TGTGCCAGCAGCCCATGGCCGATTGGGGATACGCAGTATTTT. It codes for CASSPWPIGDTQYF.